This is a list of T cell receptor beta chains from one sample in a study of cytomegalovirus exposure and HLA in healthy donors. Using immunoSEQ multiplex PCR, the repertoire was profiled, and TCRdb retains in-frame clones only, with some absent. The sample consists of fewer than 150,000 clones, around 80% of them appearing once. The sequenced sample was PBMCs. Receptors were obtained from a man aged 30 to 45 in good health and CMV-seronegative. The CDR3 runs from the conserved cysteine through the conserved F or W. Each record gives: V gene, J gene, clone size, D gene, CDR3 DNA, CDR3 protein. The D gene is left open where the match is weak. Clone size is given for some rows only: seen once, a few or many times, or a class if the clone is expanded.

v_call: TRBV6-4
j_call: TRBJ1-1
clone_size: -
d_call: TRBD1
cdr3_nt: TGTGCCAGCAGTGGCGGGACAGAGAACACTGAAGCTTTCTTT
cdr3_aa: CASSGGTENTEAFF

v_call: TRBV10-3
j_call: TRBJ2-5
clone_size: -
d_call: TRBD2
cdr3_nt: TGTGCCATCAGTTCAGGACTAGAGCAAGAGACCCAGTACTTC
cdr3_aa: CAISSGLEQETQYF

v_call: TRBV4-1
j_call: TRBJ2-7
clone_size: -
d_call: TRBD2
cdr3_nt: TGCGCCAGCAGCCCGACTCTAGCGGGAGTTCGGGAGCAGTACTTC
cdr3_aa: CASSPTLAGVREQYF

v_call: TRBV6-6
j_call: TRBJ2-7
clone_size: -
d_call: TRBD2
cdr3_nt: TGTGCCAGCAGCCCACTAGCGGGACTTAACTACGAGCAGTACTTC
cdr3_aa: CASSPLAGLNYEQYF

v_call: TRBV5-1
j_call: TRBJ2-2
clone_size: few
d_call: -
cdr3_nt: TGCGCCAGCAGCGAGGATCAGACCGGGGAGCTGTTTTTT
cdr3_aa: CASSEDQTGELFF

v_call: TRBV2
j_call: TRBJ1-2
clone_size: -
d_call: -
cdr3_nt: TGTGCCACCGTGGGGCAGATCTATGGCTACCCCTTC
cdr3_aa: CATVGQIYGYPF

v_call: TRBV27
j_call: TRBJ2-2
clone_size: -
d_call: TRBD2
cdr3_nt: TGTGCCAGCAGTTTAGTCCGACCGGGACTAGCGGGTGCTAACACCGGGGAGCTGTTTTTT
cdr3_aa: CASSLVRPGLAGANTGELFF

v_call: TRBV4-2
j_call: TRBJ2-7
clone_size: -
d_call: TRBD1
cdr3_nt: TGTGCCAGCAGCGTCGCAGGGACAGGGTCCTACGAGCAGTACTTC
cdr3_aa: CASSVAGTGSYEQYF

v_call: TRBV6-5
j_call: TRBJ1-2
clone_size: few
d_call: -
cdr3_nt: TGTGCCAGCAGTTACAGACGACGGGACTATGGCTACACCTTC
cdr3_aa: CASSYRRRDYGYTF

v_call: TRBV10-3
j_call: TRBJ2-7
clone_size: few
d_call: TRBD1
cdr3_nt: TGTGCCATCAGCCGAACGTCCAACAGGGGAAGGAACGAGCAGTACTTC
cdr3_aa: CAISRTSNRGRNEQYF

v_call: TRBV6-1
j_call: TRBJ2-7
clone_size: -
d_call: TRBD1
cdr3_nt: TGTGCCAGCAAACCGGACAGGATTATCACTTACGAGCAGTACTTC
cdr3_aa: CASKPDRIITYEQYF

v_call: TRBV5-1
j_call: TRBJ1-2
clone_size: -
d_call: TRBD1
cdr3_nt: TGCGCCAGCAGCTTGTTGGGACAGGAGGTGGGCTATGGCTACACCTTC
cdr3_aa: CASSLLGQEVGYGYTF

v_call: TRBV5-1
j_call: TRBJ1-6
clone_size: -
d_call: -
cdr3_nt: TGCGCCAGCAGCTTTACAGTGCCAGAATCACCCCTCCACTTT
cdr3_aa: CASSFTVPESPLHF

v_call: TRBV25-1
j_call: TRBJ1-1
clone_size: -
d_call: -
cdr3_nt: TGTGCCAGCAGTGAATACTTTCAAATGGGGGCAATGAACACTGAAGCTTTCTTT
cdr3_aa: CASSEYFQMGAMNTEAFF

v_call: TRBV7-9
j_call: TRBJ1-1
clone_size: -
d_call: -
cdr3_nt: TGTGCCAGCAGCTTACAGGAGGGCACTGAAGCTTTCTTT
cdr3_aa: CASSLQEGTEAFF

v_call: TRBV2
j_call: TRBJ1-5
clone_size: -
d_call: -
cdr3_nt: TGTGCCAGCAGTGGCCCAGATAGCAATCAGCCCCAGCATTTT
cdr3_aa: CASSGPDSNQPQHF

v_call: TRBV6-1
j_call: TRBJ1-1
clone_size: few
d_call: -
cdr3_nt: TGTGCCAGCAGTGTCCAGAGGCACACTGAAGCTTTCTTT
cdr3_aa: CASSVQRHTEAFF

v_call: TRBV4-1
j_call: TRBJ2-1
clone_size: -
d_call: -
cdr3_nt: TGCGCCAGCAGCCAAGGGGACGGGGGTTGGAATGAGCAGTTCTTC
cdr3_aa: CASSQGDGGWNEQFF

v_call: TRBV18
j_call: TRBJ1-6
clone_size: once
d_call: -
cdr3_nt: TGTGCCAGTACACCAGGGCTTGACTCACCCCTCCACTTT
cdr3_aa: CASTPGLDSPLHF

v_call: TRBV6-5
j_call: TRBJ1-1
clone_size: -
d_call: -
cdr3_nt: TGTGCCAGCAGTTACTCGAGTAGGCAGCGTGAAGCTTTCTTT
cdr3_aa: CASSYSSRQREAFF

v_call: TRBV4-2
j_call: TRBJ2-1
clone_size: -
d_call: TRBD2
cdr3_nt: TGTGCCAGCAGCGTAGAAAGCGGGGGGGCCTTCAATGAGCAGTTCTTC
cdr3_aa: CASSVESGGAFNEQFF

v_call: TRBV4-1
j_call: TRBJ2-1
clone_size: -
d_call: TRBD2
cdr3_nt: TGCGCCAGCAGCCCCCCGGGGGGTGAGCGCGAGCAGTTCTTC
cdr3_aa: CASSPPGGEREQFF

v_call: TRBV5-4
j_call: TRBJ2-5
clone_size: -
d_call: -
cdr3_nt: TGTGCCAGCAGCTTTCCCCCACAGAGCACGGAGACCCAGTACTTC
cdr3_aa: CASSFPPQSTETQYF

v_call: TRBV7-9
j_call: TRBJ1-4
clone_size: -
d_call: -
cdr3_nt: TGTGCCAGCAGCAAGCGGCAGACGGGTGAAAAACTGTTTTTT
cdr3_aa: CASSKRQTGEKLFF

v_call: TRBV21-1
j_call: TRBJ2-4
clone_size: -
d_call: -
cdr3_nt: TGTGCCAGCAGCAAATGGCCAGGGGAGCTTAAGGATGCCAAAAACATTCAGTACTTC
cdr3_aa: CASSKWPGELKDAKNIQYF

v_call: TRBV10-1
j_call: TRBJ1-3
clone_size: -
d_call: -
cdr3_nt: TGCGCCAGCACCGACAGACTTTACTCTGGAAACACCATATATTTT
cdr3_aa: CASTDRLYSGNTIYF

v_call: TRBV19
j_call: TRBJ1-1
clone_size: -
d_call: -
cdr3_nt: TGTGCCATTGAATGGAGGGGTGAAGCTTTCTTT
cdr3_aa: CAIEWRGEAFF

v_call: TRBV19
j_call: TRBJ1-2
clone_size: few
d_call: -
cdr3_nt: TGTGCCAGTGCCCATGGCCACAGGGAATACGGCTACACCTTC
cdr3_aa: CASAHGHREYGYTF

v_call: TRBV5-6
j_call: TRBJ1-5
clone_size: -
d_call: TRBD1
cdr3_nt: TGTGCCAGCAGCACCGGGACAGGGGTCCAGCCCCAGCATTTT
cdr3_aa: CASSTGTGVQPQHF

v_call: TRBV21-1
j_call: TRBJ2-2
clone_size: -
d_call: -
cdr3_nt: TGTGCCAGCAGCAACAAACTGGACAGGGGGCGCAAGGCAGTTACCGGGGAGCTGTTTTTT
cdr3_aa: CASSNKLDRGRKAVTGELFF

v_call: TRBV10-2
j_call: TRBJ1-4
clone_size: -
d_call: -
cdr3_nt: TGCGCCAGCGGTAGGGGTCCGACTAATGAAAAACTGTTTTTT
cdr3_aa: CASGRGPTNEKLFF

v_call: TRBV5-1
j_call: TRBJ2-1
clone_size: -
d_call: TRBD2
cdr3_nt: TGCGCCAGCAGCAGGACTAGCGGGAGAAATAATGAGCAGTTCTTC
cdr3_aa: CASSRTSGRNNEQFF

v_call: TRBV5-1
j_call: TRBJ2-1
clone_size: once
d_call: -
cdr3_nt: TGCGCCAGCAGCTTGGGGAACAGCCCCCCTTACAATGAGCAGTTCTTC
cdr3_aa: CASSLGNSPPYNEQFF

v_call: TRBV6-1
j_call: TRBJ2-7
clone_size: few
d_call: -
cdr3_nt: TGTGCCAGCGGTACAGGATACTACGAGCAGTACTTC
cdr3_aa: CASGTGYYEQYF

v_call: TRBV2
j_call: TRBJ1-2
clone_size: -
d_call: TRBD1
cdr3_nt: TGTGCCACAGAAGGACAGGGAGTGGGTGGCTACACCTTC
cdr3_aa: CATEGQGVGGYTF

v_call: TRBV23-1
j_call: TRBJ1-2
clone_size: -
d_call: -
cdr3_nt: TGCGCCAGCACGACAGTTGCCCGCGACTATGGCTACACCTTC
cdr3_aa: CASTTVARDYGYTF

v_call: TRBV7-9
j_call: TRBJ1-6
clone_size: -
d_call: -
cdr3_nt: TGTGCCAGCAGCTTAAGGGAAGGGAGTTCACCCCTCCACTTT
cdr3_aa: CASSLREGSSPLHF

v_call: TRBV4-1
j_call: TRBJ2-5
clone_size: -
d_call: -
cdr3_nt: TGCGCCAGCAGCCCCTCGCGGCCAAAAGAGACCCAGTACTTC
cdr3_aa: CASSPSRPKETQYF

v_call: TRBV7-9
j_call: TRBJ2-5
clone_size: once
d_call: TRBD1
cdr3_nt: TGTGCCAGCAGCTTAGAGGGACAGGGAATCCAAGAGACCCAGTACTTC
cdr3_aa: CASSLEGQGIQETQYF

v_call: TRBV4-2
j_call: TRBJ2-2
clone_size: -
d_call: TRBD2
cdr3_nt: TGTGCCAGCAGCCAAGAAGTGGTAGCGGGAGTGCCCGGGGAGCTGTTTTTT
cdr3_aa: CASSQEVVAGVPGELFF

v_call: TRBV5-1
j_call: TRBJ2-3
clone_size: -
d_call: -
cdr3_nt: TGCGCCAGCAGCTCGACGACTAACATGGATACGCAGTATTTT
cdr3_aa: CASSSTTNMDTQYF

v_call: TRBV18
j_call: TRBJ1-3
clone_size: -
d_call: -
cdr3_nt: TGTGCCACCAACAGGTTCTCGAGCTCTGGAAACACCATATATTTT
cdr3_aa: CATNRFSSSGNTIYF

v_call: TRBV4-2
j_call: TRBJ1-2
clone_size: -
d_call: TRBD1
cdr3_nt: TGTGCCAGCAGTCCGGGACAGGGAATATATGGCTACACCTTC
cdr3_aa: CASSPGQGIYGYTF

v_call: TRBV10-1
j_call: TRBJ2-1
clone_size: -
d_call: -
cdr3_nt: TGCGCCAGCAGTCCCATTCCGAGCGACTCCTACAATGAGCAGTTCTTC
cdr3_aa: CASSPIPSDSYNEQFF

v_call: TRBV28
j_call: TRBJ2-1
clone_size: -
d_call: -
cdr3_nt: TGTGCCAGCAGGGTAGCAGCGAAATACAATGAGCAGTTCTTC
cdr3_aa: CASRVAAKYNEQFF

v_call: TRBV10-3
j_call: TRBJ2-5
clone_size: once
d_call: TRBD2
cdr3_nt: TGTGCCATCACTAGCGGGGTTGGAGAGACCCAGTACTTC
cdr3_aa: CAITSGVGETQYF

v_call: TRBV18
j_call: TRBJ2-3
clone_size: few
d_call: TRBD1
cdr3_nt: TGTGCCAGCTCACCTATGGACAGGGAGACTCATACGCAGTATTTT
cdr3_aa: CASSPMDRETHTQYF

v_call: TRBV5-4
j_call: TRBJ2-7
clone_size: -
d_call: -
cdr3_nt: TGTGCCAGCAGCTCCTTAGCGACCGGATACGAGCAGTACTTC
cdr3_aa: CASSSLATGYEQYF

v_call: TRBV4-1
j_call: TRBJ1-1
clone_size: -
d_call: -
cdr3_nt: TGCGCCAGCAGCCAAGTTCTCCCGGTGAACACTGAAGCTTTCTTT
cdr3_aa: CASSQVLPVNTEAFF